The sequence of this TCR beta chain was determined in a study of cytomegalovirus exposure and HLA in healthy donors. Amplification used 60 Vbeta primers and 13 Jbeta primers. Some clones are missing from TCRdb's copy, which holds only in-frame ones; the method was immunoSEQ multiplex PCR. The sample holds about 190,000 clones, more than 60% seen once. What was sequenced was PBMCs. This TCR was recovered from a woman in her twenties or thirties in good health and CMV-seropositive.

The CDR3: CASSPSGWAKNIQYF. CDR3 nucleotide sequence: TGTGCCAGCAGCCCCAGCGGGTGGGCCAAAAACATTCAGTACTTC. The chain couples TRBV7-9 to TRBJ2-4; a possible D gene is TRBD2 (6 bases). CDR1 and CDR2 from the germline V gene are SEHNR and FQNEAQ (reference sequence). CDR3 length: 15 amino acids. Trimming left V 5 bases short and J 1 base short, with 12 bases between.